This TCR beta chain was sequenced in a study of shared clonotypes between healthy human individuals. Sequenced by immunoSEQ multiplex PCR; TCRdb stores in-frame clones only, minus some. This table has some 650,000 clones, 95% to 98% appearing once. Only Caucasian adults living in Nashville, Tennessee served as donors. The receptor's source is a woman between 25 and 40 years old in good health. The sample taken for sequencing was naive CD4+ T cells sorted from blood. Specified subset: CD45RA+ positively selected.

CDR3 coding DNA: TGTGCCAGCAGTGACCAGGGGACAGATACGCAGTATTTT. This translates into CASSDQGTDTQYF. The chain has TRBV2 and TRBJ2-3, with D possibly TRBD1 on 6 matching bases. V was pared by 3 bases and J by 3 bases, with 7 bases between. Germline CDR1 SNHLY, CDR2 FYNNEI. The length of the CDR3 is 13 residues.